This passage covers 28 T cell receptor beta chains from one sample sequenced in a study of T cells in Graves' hyperthyroidism and ophthalmopathy. Amplification of TCR beta CDR3 regions was performed using RNA transcripts as template. The HTBI set primed first-round TCR CDR3 RT-PCR. TCRdb redid the calling of the multiplex PCR reads with MiXCR, one entry per CDR3 protein. The repertoire has 370,000 or so distinct CDR3 sequences, 20% to 25% of them found once; the top ten carry about 73%. The sample comprised blood. The origin of the receptors is a man between 45 and 60 years old with Graves' hyperthyroidism.

The genes are TRBV5-1 and TRBJ2-3; TRBD2 matches at 9 bases. Germline V lookup: CDR1 SGHRS, CDR2 YFSETQ. CDR3 length: 19 residues. V shed 0 bases and J 3 bases; nucleotides not matched to a gene: 14. The CDR3 coding sequence is TGCGCCAGCAGCTTGGCGTCAAGTGGCGGGAGGGACTGGACAGATACGCAGTATTTT. Its protein is CASSLASSGGRDWTDTQYF. Using reference TRBV5-1 and TRBJ2-3 for the parts outside the CDR3, the full variable domain is KAGVTQTPRYLIKTRGQQVTLSCSPISGHRSVSWYQQTPGQGLQFLFEYFSETQRNKGNFPGRFSGRQFSNSRSEMNVSTLELGDSALYLCASSLASSGGRDWTDTQYFGPGTRLTVL.

This clonotype has more than one count but fewer than ten. The genes are TRBV24-1 and TRBJ1-2, with a weak D call TRBD1 (5 bases). Trimming took off 2 bases at V and 2 bases at J, with 8 bases between the two ends. The CDR3 length is 14 residues. The germline V gene has CDR1 KGHDR and CDR2 SFDVKD. The CDR3 region is CATSDSGRNYGYTF. CDR3 coding DNA: TGTGCCACCAGTGATTCGGGACGGAACTATGGCTACACCTTC.

J is TRBJ2-7 and V is TRBV29-1, with TRBD1 identical over 7 bases. Germline assignment: CDR1 SQVTM and CDR2 ANQGSEA. The CDR3 sequence is 14 residues long. J lost 4 bases, V lost 5 bases, and 11 bases had no gene match. CDR3 loop: CSVRDSGHNYEQYF. DNA for the CDR3: TGCAGCGTTAGGGACAGCGGTCATAATTACGAGCAGTACTTC.

This clonotype was seen repeatedly, ten times or more. The V call is TRBV20-1, the J call TRBJ2-1; tentative D call: TRBD2 (5 bases). This CDR3 comprises 13 residues. Germline loops: CDR1 DFQATT, CDR2 SNEGSKA (reference sequence). V dropped 3 bases and J dropped 10 bases, with 16 bases sitting between them. The DNA for the CDR3 is TGCAGTGCTAGGGGTTCGACTACCGGGGAGCAGTTCTTC. It translates to CSARGSTTGEQFF.

In its sample, this clonotype was seen a few times. V and J are TRBV6-2 or TRBV6-3 and TRBJ1-5, with a weak D call TRBD1 (6 bases). Germline V CDR1 and CDR2: MNHEY, SVGEGT. Trimming left V 8 bases short and J 0 bases short, with 14 bases between. This CDR3 has 15 amino acids. DNA of the CDR3: TGTGCCAGCGGGGGCGCGACAGCTAGCAATCAGCCCCAGCATTTT. Translated: CASGGATASNQPQHF.

The chain has TRBV18 and TRBJ2-1; D may be TRBD2 (6 bases). Trimming shortened V by 4 bases and J by 0 bases, and 10 bases separated the two germline ends. This CDR3 comprises 15 residues. CDR1 KGHSH and CDR2 LQKENI come from the germline V gene. CDR3 in DNA: TGTGCCAGCTCACAGGGGAGGAGCTCCTACAATGAGCAGTTCTTC. The encoded protein is CASSQGRSSYNEQFF.

Comment on this clonotype: Germline and junction disagree at one end, which may indicate a read error. The chain carries TRBV7-2 and TRBJ2-2; D not certain. CDR3 length: 16 residues. Germline V gene sequence: CDR1 SGHTA, CDR2 FQGNSA. CDR3 DNA: TGCGCCAGCAGCTTGGATACCGGGCCGAACACCGGGGAGCTGTTTTTT. It translates to CASSLDTGPNTGELFF. The full variable domain, completed using reference TRBV7-2 and TRBJ2-2, is GAGVSQSPSNKVTEKGKDVELRCDPISGHTALYWYRQSLGQGLEFLIYFQGNSAPDKSGLPSDRFSAERTGGSVSTLTIQRTQQEDSAVYLCASSLDTGPNTGELFFGEGSRLTVL.

The chain combines TRBV11-2 with TRBJ1-3; TRBD1 might be the D (5 bases). V lost 0 bases and J 0 bases, leaving 12 bases between the germline ends. CDR1 and CDR2 (germline): SGHAT, FQNNGV. This CDR3 spans 17 amino acids. The DNA for the CDR3 is TGTGCCAGCAGCTTAGATAGGCGCAGGGTCTCTGGAAACACCATATATTTT. This sequence encodes CASSLDRRRVSGNTIYF.

The table lists this clonotype with a few counts. The V and J genes are TRBV20-1 and TRBJ2-1; D gene unclear. The CDR3 consists of 14 residues. The V end lost 2 bases, the J end lost 3 bases, and 11 bases lay between the germline ends. Germline V CDR1 and CDR2: DFQATT, SNEGSKA (reference sequence). The CDR3 region is CSARQLRLYNEQFF. The CDR3 bases are TGCAGTGCTAGACAGTTGAGACTCTACAATGAGCAGTTCTTC.

V usage is TRBV12-3 or TRBV12-4 and J usage is TRBJ2-2; 9 nucleotides match TRBD2. The CDR3 is made up of 16 amino acids. J was trimmed by 5 bases and V by 2 bases; bases with no gene match: 6. Written as DNA, the CDR3 is TGTGCCAGCAGTTTAAGACCTAGCGGGATGACCGGGGAGCTGTTTTTT. This codes for CASSLRPSGMTGELFF.

The chain recombines TRBV5-1 with TRBJ1-2, with a tentative D call TRBD1 (5 bases). The CDR3 has 15 residues. In germline, CDR1 is SGHRS, CDR2 YFSETQ. V gave up 4 bases and J gave up 2 bases, with 15 bases separating them. CDR3 sequence (DNA): TGCGCCAGCAGCAACCCCGGTAGGGGAAACTATGGCTACACCTTC. It is translated as CASSNPGRGNYGYTF.

This rearrangement joins TRBV13 to TRBJ2-1; TRBD2 matches 7 bases. The germline V gene encodes CDR1 PRHDT and CDR2 FYEKMQ (reference sequence). J was trimmed by 8 bases and V by 3 bases; bases with no gene match: 10. This CDR3 has 15 amino acids. The CDR3 DNA follows: TGTGCCAGCAGCTTCGATTCGGGAGGCCGTGATGAGCAGTTCTTC. It specifies CASSFDSGGRDEQFF. The complete variable domain, with remaining parts taken from reference TRBV13 and TRBJ2-1, reads AAGVIQSPRHLIKEKRETATLKCYPIPRHDTVYWYQQGPGQDPQFLISFYEKMQSDKGSIPDRFSAQQFSDYHSELNMSSLELGDSALYFCASSFDSGGRDEQFFGPGTRLTVL.

The chain links TRBV6-1 to TRBJ1-1; a possible D gene is TRBD1 (5 bases). The germline gives CDR1 MNHNS, CDR2 SASEGT. V was shortened by 7 bases and J by 1 base, with 13 bases between the two germline ends. This CDR3 is 14 amino acids long. The CDR3 loop reads CASMGVGGNTEAFF. CDR3 DNA: TGTGCCAGCATGGGGGTCGGCGGGAACACTGAAGCTTTCTTT.

The chain is built from TRBV6-1 and TRBJ1-6; 10 bases line up with TRBD1. Losses at the gene ends were 3 bases for V and 7 bases for J; bases not matched to a gene: 6. CDR3 size: 16 residues. Germline V lookup: CDR1 MNHNS, CDR2 SASEGT. The CDR3 region has the DNA TGTGCCAGCAGTGATCCCTGGACAGGGGGAAATTCACCCCTCCACTTT. This codes for CASSDPWTGGNSPLHF.

The chain combines TRBV19 with TRBJ2-3, with a tentative D call TRBD2 (6 bases). V shed 3 bases and J shed 6 bases, with 10 bases lying between them. From germline, CDR1 is LNHDA and CDR2 SQIVND (reference sequence). The CDR3 has 13 residues. CDR3 sequence: CASSMGGKDTQYF. DNA for the CDR3: TGTGCCAGTAGTATGGGCGGGAAGGATACGCAGTATTTT. Full variable domain (outside the CDR3, taken from reference TRBV19 and TRBJ2-3): DGGITQSPKYLFRKEGQNVTLSCEQNLNHDAMYWYRQDPGQGLRLIYYSQIVNDFQKGDIAEGYSVSREKKESFPLTVTSAQKNPTAFYLCASSMGGKDTQYFGPGTRLTVL.

This clonotype was seen a handful of times. The chain has TRBV11-2 and TRBJ2-2; D may match TRBD1 or TRBD2 (5 bases each). With 5 bases removed from V and 7 bases from J, the gap between germline ends came to 14 bases. The CDR3 totals 14 residues. Germline V gives CDR1 SGHAT, CDR2 FQNNGV. The chain's CDR3 is CASSPGPRGGELFF. The CDR3 nucleotides are TGTGCCAGCAGCCCGGGACCCCGAGGCGGGGAGCTGTTTTTT. Full variable domain (rest looked up from reference TRBV11-2 and TRBJ2-2): EAGVAQSPRYKIIEKRQSVAFWCNPISGHATLYWYQQILGQGPKLLIQFQNNGVVDDSQLPKDRFSAERLKGVDSTLKIQPAKLEDSAVYLCASSPGPRGGELFFGEGSRLTVL.

This clonotype occurred many times. The rearrangement joins TRBV7-3 to TRBJ2-3, with 8 bases matching TRBD2. Germline CDR1 and CDR2: SGHTA and FQGTGA. The CDR3 contains 20 residues. The junction had 19 bases not matched to a gene; V was cut back by 2 bases and J by 3 bases. The CDR3 loop reads CASSLFGGGARGGRTDTQYF. The CDR3 DNA sequence: TGTGCCAGCAGCTTATTCGGTGGGGGCGCCCGGGGCGGGAGGACAGATACGCAGTATTTT.

Only a few counts were recorded for this clonotype. This sequence joins TRBV7-9 and TRBJ2-5; 10 positions agree with TRBD2. CDR1 is SEHNR and CDR2 is FQNEAQ in the germline V gene (reference sequence). The CDR3 contains 16 residues. The junction had 10 bases not matched to a gene; V was cut back by 4 bases and J by 5 bases. CDR3 protein: CASSSPAGGPSETQYF. For the CDR3, the DNA is TGTGCCAGCAGCTCCCCAGCGGGAGGGCCGTCGGAGACCCAGTACTTC.

This clonotype was seen a handful of times. The V and J genes are TRBV12-3 or TRBV12-4 and TRBJ2-4; no reliable D call. This CDR3 contains 14 residues. The ends were cut back, 5 bases at V and 7 bases at J, with 15 bases in the middle. This chain's CDR3 is CASSPSLRSNIQYF. The CDR3, as DNA: TGTGCCAGCAGTCCATCCCTTCGCTCGAACATTCAGTACTTC.

This chain uses TRBV7-9 with TRBJ1-3; 9 bases match TRBD1. V lost 5 bases to trimming and J lost 0 bases; unmatched junction nucleotides: 8. Germline V lookup: CDR1 SEHNR, CDR2 FQNEAQ (reference sequence). The CDR3 spans 17 residues. The CDR3 DNA sequence: TGTGCCAGCAGCGACCCGACAGGGGGGCTCTCTGGAAACACCATATATTTT. Translated: CASSDPTGGLSGNTIYF.

This sequence joins TRBV3-1 and TRBJ1-1, with 7 bases lining up with TRBD1. This CDR3 has 19 residues. Per the germline V gene, CDR1 is LGHDT and CDR2 is YNNKEL (reference sequence). Germline trimming cut 1 base from V and 4 bases from J; bases unmatched to any gene: 18. CDR3 in DNA: TGTGCCAGCAGCCAAGGTTTCCCGGACAGGATGTTAGCCGGCACTGAAGCTTTCTTT. Residues: CASSQGFPDRMLAGTEAFF. The variable domain in full, with the rest retrieved from reference TRBV3-1 and TRBJ1-1, is DTAVSQTPKYLVTQMGNDKSIKCEQNLGHDTMYWYKQDSKKFLKIMFSYNNKELIINETVPNRFSPKSPDKAHLNLHINSLELGDSAVYFCASSQGFPDRMLAGTEAFFGQGTRLTVV.

The chain has TRBV2 and TRBJ1-4, with unresolved D. This CDR3 region has 11 residues. V gave up 8 bases and J gave up 8 bases, with 9 bases separating them. The germline V gene encodes CDR1 SNHLY and CDR2 FYNNEI. The CDR3 sequence: CASVEIEKLFF. As DNA, the CDR3 is TGTGCCAGCGTGGAGATAGAAAAACTGTTTTTT.

V is TRBV4-1 and J is TRBJ1-3, with D tentatively TRBD1 (5 bases). CDR1 is MGHRA, CDR2 YSYEKL, per germline. This CDR3 is built from 15 residues. V lost 0 bases, J lost 4 bases, and 10 bases lay in between. Here the CDR3 reads CASSQDWGYGNTIYF. The CDR3 bases are TGCGCCAGCAGCCAAGATTGGGGGTACGGAAACACCATATATTTT.

Comments on this clonotype: A much bigger clone sits one base away, suggesting this may be a read error. This rearrangement joins TRBV12-3 or TRBV12-4 to TRBJ1-5, with D possibly TRBD1 on 5 matching bases. This CDR3 contains 13 residues. CDR3 bases: TGTGCCGGCAGTCGGGGGGTAGGCCGGCCCCAGCATTTT. Translated, it gives CAGSRGVGRPQHF.

This clonotype has at least ten counts. V gene TRBV28 combines with J gene TRBJ1-1; D is possibly TRBD1 (6 bases). The CDR3 sequence is 14 residues long. V was shortened by 5 bases and J by 1 base, with 11 bases between the two germline ends. CDR1 is MDHEN, CDR2 SYDVKM, per germline. The CDR3 protein is CASSKGHRNTEAFF. Written as DNA, the CDR3 is TGTGCCAGCAGTAAGGGACACCGGAACACTGAAGCTTTCTTT.

V gene TRBV5-1 combines with J gene TRBJ1-2, with 7 bases aligning to TRBD1. Germline CDR1 is SGHRS and CDR2 is YFSETQ. This CDR3 is built from 15 residues. J lost 4 bases, V lost 4 bases, and 10 bases had no gene match. The CDR3 region is CASSPSLGQVYGYTF. DNA for the CDR3: TGCGCCAGCAGCCCTTCCCTCGGACAGGTCTATGGCTACACCTTC.

The table lists this clonotype with many counts. The chain carries TRBV11-2 and TRBJ2-7; 7 nucleotides align to TRBD2. The V gene's germline CDR1 is SGHAT and CDR2 FQNNGV. CDR3 length: 16 residues. V was clipped by 5 bases and J by 9 bases; unmatched bases: 19. The CDR3: CASSIISSGDHTLQYF. The CDR3 coding sequence is TGTGCCAGCAGCATCATATCTAGCGGCGATCATACGCTGCAGTACTTC.

This clonotype was detected ten times or more. The chain uses TRBV20-1 and TRBJ2-1; D ambiguous. The V gene lost 2 bases and the J gene lost 4 bases, with 3 bases spanning the gap. Germline V lookup: CDR1 DFQATT, CDR2 SNEGSKA (reference sequence). This CDR3 is built from 11 residues. CDR3 nucleotides: TGCAGTGCTAGAAAATACAATGAGCAGTTCTTC. It codes for CSARKYNEQFF.